Listed below are T cell receptor beta chains from one sample, sequenced in a study of cytomegalovirus exposure and HLA in healthy donors. Only in-frame clones appear in the TCRdb table, and some are missing; sequencing was by immunoSEQ multiplex PCR. The repertoire holds 84,000 or so clones, roughly 58% seen once, with 5.5% in the top ten. The sequencing sample was made of PBMCs. These receptors were collected from a woman in her twenties or thirties in good health and CMV-seropositive. Each CDR3 is given with its conserved first and last residue. A D gene is named only where the DNA matches it firmly. The listing skips clone size in some rows; elsewhere it reads once, few, many or a size class.

J | D | V | size | CDR3 | DNA
TRBJ2-5 | TRBD2 | TRBV6-5 | NA | CASSYGGGRGETQYF | TGTGCCAGCAGTTACGGGGGGGGGAGGGGAGAGACCCAGTACTTC
TRBJ1-6 | NA | TRBV5-6 | few | CASSSVGLYNSPLHF | TGTGCCAGCAGCTCGGTGGGCCTCTATAATTCACCCCTCCACTTT
TRBJ1-1 | NA | TRBV7-7 | NA | CASSPRWQANTEAFF | TGTGCCAGCAGCCCCCGGTGGCAGGCGAACACTGAAGCTTTCTTT
TRBJ1-2 | NA | TRBV29-1 | NA | CSVVAGINYGYTF | TGCAGCGTTGTGGCAGGGATTAACTATGGCTACACCTTC
TRBJ2-5 | NA | TRBV7-9 | few | CASSPTTPTVKETQYF | TGTGCCAGCAGCCCCACGACGCCGACAGTTAAGGAGACCCAGTACTTC
TRBJ2-1 | TRBD2 | TRBV7-3 | NA | CASSLRLAGDYNEQFF | TGTGCCAGCAGCTTAAGACTAGCGGGGGATTACAATGAGCAGTTCTTC
TRBJ2-2 | TRBD2 | TRBV2 | NA | CASSGLAGGAGELFF | TGTGCCAGCAGTGGCCTAGCGGGGGGGGCCGGGGAGCTGTTTTTT
TRBJ2-3 | TRBD2 | TRBV5-1 | NA | CASSYSGTSTDTQYF | TGCGCCAGCAGCTATAGCGGGACTAGCACAGATACGCAGTATTTT
TRBJ2-7 | NA | TRBV5-6 | NA | CASSLQRQTYEQYF | TGTGCCAGCAGCTTGCAGCGGCAAACTTACGAGCAGTACTTC
TRBJ1-1 | TRBD1 | TRBV7-6 | NA | CASSTPDRGGVNTEAFF | TGTGCCAGCAGCACCCCGGACAGGGGGGGCGTGAACACTGAAGCTTTCTTT
TRBJ2-3 | NA | TRBV29-1 | NA | CSVESFTDTQYF | TGCAGCGTTGAGAGTTTCACAGATACGCAGTATTTT
TRBJ1-5 | TRBD1 | TRBV6-5 | few | CASTGTGGMQPQHF | TGTGCCAGCACAGGGACAGGGGGCATGCAGCCCCAGCATTTT
TRBJ2-7 | NA | TRBV6-5 | few | CASLKLGGPVNEQYF | TGTGCCAGCCTAAAATTAGGCGGGCCGGTCAACGAGCAGTACTTC
TRBJ2-2 | NA | TRBV5-1 | NA | CASSSRTVNTGELFF | TGCGCCAGCAGCTCTCGGACAGTTAACACCGGGGAGCTGTTTTTT
TRBJ1-5 | TRBD1 | TRBV5-3 | NA | CARSTFRDRVAPNQPQHF | TGTGCCAGAAGCACATTCCGGGACAGGGTTGCCCCCAATCAGCCCCAGCATTTT
TRBJ2-3 | NA | TRBV2 | NA | CASRVRQGGTDTQYF | TGTGCCAGCAGAGTGAGGCAGGGTGGGACAGATACGCAGTATTTT
TRBJ1-1 | NA | TRBV6-6 | once | CASSLLSAEAFF | TGTGCCAGCAGCCTATTATCCGCTGAAGCTTTCTTT
TRBJ1-5 | NA | TRBV2 | NA | CASSESPGTPNQPQHF | TGTGCCAGCAGTGAATCTCCGGGTACCCCCAATCAGCCCCAGCATTTT
TRBJ2-3 | NA | TRBV2 | NA | CASSETQVTDTQYF | TGTGCCAGCAGTGAAACACAAGTCACAGATACGCAGTATTTT
TRBJ1-6 | TRBD1 | TRBV7-8 | NA | CASSLGTGDPNSPLHF | TGTGCCAGCAGCTTGGGGACAGGGGACCCTAATTCACCCCTCCACTTT
TRBJ2-5 | NA | TRBV7-2 | NA | CASSWGALAKETQYF | TGTGCCAGCAGCTGGGGGGCACTAGCGAAGGAGACCCAGTACTTC
TRBJ1-2 | NA | TRBV5-1 | NA | CASSFRGEGYTF | TGCGCCAGCAGCTTCCGGGGAGAAGGCTACACCTTC
TRBJ1-2 | TRBD1 | TRBV4-1 | NA | CASSHLGSGTGGYGYTF | TGCGCCAGCAGCCACTTAGGTTCGGGGACAGGGGGCTATGGCTACACCTTC
TRBJ1-2 | TRBD1 | TRBV7-2 | NA | CASSYSGTGGYTF | TGTGCCAGCAGCTACTCCGGGACAGGGGGCTACACCTTC
TRBJ2-7 | NA | TRBV7-2 | NA | CASSFRARGEQYF | TGTGCCAGCAGCTTCCGGGCAAGGGGCGAGCAGTACTTC
TRBJ2-3 | NA | TRBV6-5 | NA | CASSYERGATDTQYF | TGTGCCAGCAGTTACGAACGGGGGGCCACAGATACGCAGTATTTT
TRBJ1-5 | NA | TRBV5-5 | NA | CASSLAGVMSNQPQHF | TGTGCCAGCAGCTTGGCGGGGGTGATGAGCAATCAGCCCCAGCATTTT
TRBJ1-2 | NA | TRBV7-9 | NA | CASSPFLWSANYGYTF | TGTGCCAGCAGCCCATTTCTATGGTCCGCCAACTATGGCTACACCTTC